This TCR beta chain is from a study of T cells in Graves' hyperthyroidism and ophthalmopathy (dated by TCRdb to the late 2010s). Background on the whole study: TCR V-J signatures able to tell the groups apart were searched for in a discovery cohort of some 97 patients, of whom around 42 had Graves' ophthalmopathy and around 56 had stable Graves' hyperthyroidism. According to the paper, TCR Vbeta CDR3 sequencing was carried out on some 140 peripheral blood samples, which came from 40 to 45 ophthalmopathy, 70 to 80 hyperthyroidism and around 17 progressor patients. In addition, the study compared T-cell repertoires in thyroid tissue and in blood from several Graves' hyperthyroidism patients. For training and testing, the 100 or so patients in the discovery cohort were randomly divided in a 7:3 ratio. After sampling, hyperthyroidism patients received methimazole starting at 30 mg daily, and ophthalmopathy patients received high-dose intravenous methylprednisolone. Whether ophthalmopathy could be predicted prospectively was tested in an independent validation cohort made up of 18 to 20 hyperthyroidism patients plus 17 patients who later progressed to ophthalmopathy. Findings and caveats that apply to the study as a whole: In cross-validation, a model built on a 13 V-J signature told ophthalmopathy apart from stable hyperthyroidism with over 85% sensitivity and approximately 81% specificity, and in testing the same model reached 80%/75%. In validation, the model predicted progression to ophthalmopathy a median of about 6.8 months before onset, with over 55% sensitivity and more than 72% specificity. No statistical method was used to set the sample size in advance, and investigators knew the group allocation. Most expanded thyroid clonotypes (frequency above 0.001) were also detected in blood, a finding suggesting that blood repertoires may reflect thyroid immune responses.

Stable Graves' hyperthyroidism was defined as the absence of progression to ophthalmopathy over 18 months of follow-up. Hyperthyroidism patients were aged 18 to 65 years and newly diagnosed, with disease duration of less than 2 months. The study excluded patients with uncontrolled infections, other autoimmune diseases, pregnancy or lactation. Diagnoses were based on clinical symptoms, serum thyroxine and TRAb, thyroid ultrasound and orbital computed tomography. Trizol reagent was used to extract total RNA, and RNA quality was then checked on an Agilent 2100 Bioanalyzer. TCR beta CDR3 regions were amplified from RNA transcripts. A first-round RT-PCR of the TCR CDR3 used the HTBI primer set with the Qiagen OneStep RT-PCR kit. A second multiplex PCR round built the libraries, followed by size selection and purification. The libraries were sequenced on an Illumina HiSeq2000 using paired-end 100 bp reads. The study's own analysis went as follows. SOAPnuke was used to process the raw data, removing reads that contained adapters or uncalled bases, had a mean Phred below 15, or lacked an exact match to the constant primer or identifier. High-quality paired reads were merged using COPE v1.2.5, and each unique nucleotide sequence was defined as a clonotype. Clonotypes were aligned to IMGT TRBV, TRBD and TRBJ reference segments using MiTCR v1.1. Analysis was restricted to V-J combinations with a frequency above 0.0001, which covered over 98% of repertoires. The TCS score was defined as F50 (clonal expansion) divided by E x V (chaos), with BLOSUM62-based TCRdist calculated between CDR3 peptides within each V-J. Welch's t-statistics and random forest reduced fewer than 550 V-J features to about 12, which were used in a naive Bayes classifier (R e1071). TCRdb trimmed public reads at Q25 via fastp, called clones via MiXCR and kept in-frame beta chains. Under each unique CDR3 protein, matching rows form one entry showing the most common genes and DNA. These V and J calls are TCRdb output, not the study's own analysis. The sample table contains about 560,000 distinct CDR3 sequences; only one count was recorded for 46% of them. The top ten constitute 8% to 8.5% of the sample.

At the junction V is shortened by 11 bases and J by 0 bases, with 7 bases in between. The germline V gene (reference sequence) yields WNHNN for CDR1 and SYGVQD for CDR2. Spanning cysteine to phenylalanine, the CDR3 consists of 12 amino acids. Only the CDR3 DNA is retained, 36 bases long and in frame from the first base. Turning to this clonotype: The antigen it recognizes is unknown. No qualities accompany the bases; no much larger clone lies one base away.

The sequence is built from TRBV10-1 and TRBJ1-4; tentative D gene TRBD1, with 5 bases matching. Sequencing input: peripheral blood or thyroid tissue (not recorded which). This TCR was sampled from a woman in her late teens or twenties with Graves' hyperthyroidism. Donor details come from another sample of the same person, matched by shared clones. For the CDR3, the sequence is CAGAATNEKLFF. The DNA reads as follows: TGCGCCGGGGCCGCAACTAATGAAAAACTGTTTTTT.